This T cell receptor (beta chain) was documented in a study of T cells after yellow fever vaccination. At the level of the study: Any fraction with a low cell number was prepared using SMART-Seq v4 Ultra Low Input. Overall study results and limits: Some clonotypes, a small share, were shared between CD4 and CD8 compartments.

The CDR3 extends over 16 amino acids. Unmatched junction bases numbered 8, after V lost 0 bases and J lost 4 bases. This clonotype was counted at least ten times. Its antigen is as yet unknown. One entry per CDR3 protein results from TCRdb running MiXCR on the 5' RACE reads. The sample records approximately 250,000 distinct CDR3 sequences, 6.5% to 7.5% being singletons. The rearrangement links TRBV12-3 or TRBV12-4 to TRBJ2-7, with 8 bases aligning to TRBD2. The sequence derives from a young man who received the YFV17D yellow fever vaccine. The sample here was CD4+ T cells sorted from PBMCs, taken on the day of the yellow fever booster vaccination. The CDR3 coding sequence is TGTGCCAGCAGTTTAGCGCAAAGCGGGAGACCGTACGAGCAGTACTTC. It translates to CASSLAQSGRPYEQYF.